The 5 T cell receptor beta chains reported below all come from one sample, sequenced in a study of blood T cell repertoires in COVID-19. Measured with immunoSEQ multiplex PCR; TCRdb has only the in-frame clones, and not every one. This table holds tens of thousands of clones, approximately 90% found once. What was sequenced was peripheral blood. The receptors come from a man aged 70-80 years with active or convalescent COVID-19.

V and J are TRBV15 and TRBJ1-2; no firm D call. V lost 1 base and J 2 bases, leaving 11 bases between the germline ends. This CDR3 contains 15 residues. Per germline, CDR1 LNHNV and CDR2 YYDKDF (reference sequence). The CDR3 nucleotides are TGTGCCACCAGCAGAGGGTTTCGGTTAAACTATGGCTACACCTTC. As protein: CATSRGFRLNYGYTF.

V gene TRBV3-1 (or the pseudogene TRBV3-2) combines with J gene TRBJ1-1; 9 bases line up with TRBD1. The CDR3 has 17 residues. Trimming at V came to 4 bases and at J to 1 base, leaving 10 bases not matched to a gene. Germline V CDR1 and CDR2: LGHDT, YNNKEL (reference sequence). The CDR3 spells CASSPPRTGAGNTEAFF. Written as DNA, the CDR3 is TGTGCCAGCAGCCCTCCAAGGACAGGGGCGGGGAACACTGAAGCTTTCTTT.

The chain has TRBV29-1 and TRBJ1-1; D perhaps matches TRBD1 (6 bases). Germline loops: CDR1 SQVTM, CDR2 ANQGSEA. Trimming took 4 bases from V and 4 from J, leaving 10 bases between them. CDR3 size: 12 residues. CDR3 nucleotide sequence: TGCAGCGTTGTATGGGGGCGCACTGAAGCTTTCTTT. This codes for CSVVWGRTEAFF.

The gene calls are TRBV6-1 and TRBJ2-2; tentatively, D is TRBD1 (6 bases). The CDR3 has 15 residues. The V gene lost 3 bases and the J gene lost 4 bases, with 12 bases spanning the gap. The germline V gene encodes CDR1 MNHNS and CDR2 SASEGT. The chain's CDR3 is CASSEQGLGTGELFF. CDR3 nucleotides: TGTGCCAGCAGTGAGCAGGGGTTGGGCACCGGGGAGCTGTTTTTT.

V gene TRBV5-6 combines with J gene TRBJ1-3; no firm D call. Germline V CDR1 and CDR2: SGHDT, YYEEEE. The V gene lost 3 bases and the J gene lost 0 bases, with 10 bases spanning the gap. The CDR3 sequence is 15 residues long. The CDR3 spells CASSSVGGSGNTIYF. The CDR3 coding sequence is TGTGCCAGCAGCTCCGTCGGAGGCTCTGGAAACACCATATATTTT. The whole variable domain, filled in from reference TRBV5-6 and TRBJ1-3, reads DAGVTQSPTHLIKTRGQQVTLRCSPKSGHDTVSWYQQALGQGPQFIFQYYEEEERQRGNFPDRFSGHQFPNYSSELNVNALLLGDSALYLCASSSVGGSGNTIYFGEGSWLTVV.